This section outlines one TCR beta chain sequence together with its context. Its antigen is undetermined. This record belongs to a study of response to subunit inactivated influenza vaccine. TCRdb passed the RT-PCR reads through MiXCR, listing each CDR3 protein once. The sample shows more than 600,000 distinct CDR3 sequences, around 18% of them seen only once. This CDR3 contains 14 residues. Between the trimmed V and J ends, which lost 5 bases and 8 bases, there was a span of 15 bases. Germline values: CDR1 MDHEN, CDR2 SYDVKM. General study points: It was suggested by the authors that few new T cells are recruited by each seasonal influenza vaccination.

This sequence joins TRBV28 and TRBJ2-2; D is possibly TRBD2 (6 bases). The material sequenced was PBMCs from blood, taken around 5 days after vaccination. The receptor was derived from a man in his forties or fifties who received an inactivated influenza vaccine. For the CDR3, the DNA is TGTGCCAGCAGTCACGGAGGGCCTTGGGGGGAGCTGTTTTTT. Translated, it gives CASSHGGPWGELFF. The variable domain in full, completed from reference TRBV28 and TRBJ2-2, reads DVKVTQSSRYLVKRTGEKVFLECVQDMDHENMFWYRQDPGLGLRLIYFSYDVKMKEKGDIPEGYSVSREKKERFSLILESASTNQTSMYLCASSHGGPWGELFFGEGSRLTVL.